These T cell receptor beta chains were read from a single sample in a study of tumor-infiltrating lymphocytes in glioblastoma multiforme. TCRdb re-derived calls from the multiplex PCR reads in MiXCR, one entry per CDR3 protein. The sample holds 10,000 to 15,000 distinct CDR3 sequences, around three fifths seen once. The specimen sequenced was brain tumor tissue. These receptors all stem from a male donor with glioblastoma. CDR3s include the opening cysteine and the closing phenylalanine or tryptophan. D genes are given only for firm matches. The size entry is marked missing in some rows and otherwise reads once, few, many or a size class.

cdr3_aa | cdr3_nt | j_call | clone_size | d_call | v_call
CSASDRALGPQHF | TGCAGTGCTTCAGACAGGGCCCTGGGGCCCCAGCATTTT | TRBJ1-5 | once | TRBD1 | TRBV20-1
CSATGGDTGELFF | TGCAGTGCTACCGGGGGCGATACCGGGGAGCTGTTTTTT | TRBJ2-2 | once | NA | TRBV20-1
CSARGGRGSETQYF | TGCAGTGCTAGAGGGGGCCGAGGGTCAGAGACCCAGTACTTC | TRBJ2-5 | NA | NA | TRBV20-1
CAWSAGIGFTSTEAFF | TGTGCCTGGAGTGCCGGAATAGGCTTTACCAGCACTGAAGCTTTCTTT | TRBJ1-1 | NA | NA | TRBV30
CASSLGGGTSYNEQFF | TGTGCCAGCAGCTTGGGCGGGGGGACCTCCTACAATGAGCAGTTCTTC | TRBJ2-1 | medium-sized | TRBD2 | TRBV11-3
CASSQDVSYNEQFF | TGTGCCAGCAGCCAAGATGTGAGTTACAATGAGCAGTTCTTT | TRBJ2-1 | NA | NA | TRBV14
CASSLRREKSEAFF | TGTGCCAGCAGCTTACGGAGGGAAAAGTCTGAAGCTTTCTTT | TRBJ1-1 | medium-sized | NA | TRBV7-9
CASRPITGYGEQYF | TGTGCCAGCAGACCCATAACAGGGTACGGCGAGCAGTACTTC | TRBJ2-7 | NA | NA | TRBV11-2
CASSLDLTLNEKLFF | TGTGCCAGCAGCTTAGATTTGACACTTAATGAAAAACTGTTTTTT | TRBJ1-4 | NA | NA | TRBV11-2
CASCDGGGPYNEQFF | TGTGCCAGCTGTGATGGAGGAGGGCCCTACAATGAGCAGTTCTTC | TRBJ2-1 | NA | NA | TRBV6-1
CASKQGGGDETLFF | TGTGCCAGCAAGCAGGGGGGAGGTGATGAAACACTGTTTTTT | TRBJ1-4 | NA | TRBD1 | TRBV6-5
CPITGGPTDTRYF | TGTCCCATCACAGGGGGCCCCACAGATACGCGGTATTTT | TRBJ2-3 | NA | TRBD1 | TRBV10-3
CASSLVRWDGYTF | TGTGCCAGCAGCTTAGTTAGGTGGGATGGCTACACCTTC | TRBJ1-2 | many | NA | TRBV11-2
CSARERGTDTRYF | TGCAGTGCTAGAGAACGGGGCACAGATACGCGGTATTTT | TRBJ2-3 | NA | NA | TRBV20-1
CRARTSGDSEGHEQYF | TGCAGAGCTAGGACTAGCGGGGACTCGGAGGGCCACGAGCAATACTTC | TRBJ2-7 | NA | TRBD2 | TRBV20-1
CATSAPGRGGVGEALF | TGTGCCACCAGTGCCCCGGGCAGGGGTGGAGTAGGTGAAGCTCTCTTT | TRBJ1-1 | NA | NA | TRBV24-1
CASTLTGGSYEQYF | TGTGCCAGCACCTTGACAGGGGGGTCCTACGAGCAGTACTTC | TRBJ2-7 | NA | TRBD1 | TRBV6-5
CSIEDHSGGYTF | TGCAGCATTGAGGATCACTCGGGAGGCTACACCTTC | TRBJ1-2 | NA | NA | TRBV29-1
CASSYPLLAHPYNEQFF | TGTGCCAGCAGTTATCCCCTATTAGCACATCCGTATAATGAGCAGTTCTTC | TRBJ2-1 | NA | NA | TRBV6-2/TRBV6-3
CSAGEPTETQYF | TGCAGTGCTGGGGAACCCACGGAGACCCAGTACTTC | TRBJ2-5 | once | NA | TRBV20-1
CSAVPGHQGEQFF | TGCAGTGCCGTCCCGGGACACCAGGGTGAGCAGTTCTTC | TRBJ2-1 | NA | NA | TRBV20-1
CNARGRGSVDSPLHF | TGCAATGCTAGAGGGCGGGGTTCCGTGGATTCACCTCTCCACTTT | TRBJ1-6 | NA | NA | TRBV20-1
CAWSIGGVNDQFF | TGTGCCTGGAGTATAGGGGGTGTCAATGATCAGTTCTTC | TRBJ2-1 | once | NA | TRBV30
CASSLADRGDTGELFF | TGTGCCAGCAGCTTAGCTGACAGGGGGGACACCGGGGAGCTGTTTTTT | TRBJ2-2 | many | TRBD1 | TRBV11-2
CASSPEDAYSYNDQFF | TGTGCCAGCTCACCAGAGGACGCCTACTCCTACAATGATCAGTTCTTC | TRBJ2-1 | NA | NA | TRBV18
CASQNLAFGVSPLHF | TGTGCCAGCCAAAACCTGGCATTTGGGGTCTCACCCCTCCACTTT | TRBJ1-6 | NA | NA | TRBV4-1
CSVALVGGETQYF | TGCAGCGTTGCTTTGGTCGGGGGTGAGACCCAGTACTTC | TRBJ2-5 | NA | NA | TRBV29-1
CASSFGDSPLHF | TGTGCCAGCAGTTTCGGGGATTCACCCCTCCACTTT | TRBJ1-6 | NA | NA | TRBV12-3/TRBV12-4
CASILQTTRGNLNYGYTF | TGTGCCAGCATTTTACAAACCACCAGGGGGAATCTTAACTATGGCTACACCTTC | TRBJ1-2 | NA | TRBD1 | TRBV6-5
CASSLDMDRDTQYF | TGTGCCAGCAGCTTAGATATGGACCGCGATACCCAGTATTTT | TRBJ2-3 | once | NA | TRBV11-3
CAGSYGLNYEQYF | TGTGCCGGCAGTTACGGTCTTAACTACGAGCAGTACTTC | TRBJ2-7 | NA | NA | TRBV6-2/TRBV6-3
CSARDPSKEGYTDSPLHF | TGCAGTGCTAGAGATCCTTCTAAAGAGGGATATACTGATTCACCCCTCCACTTT | TRBJ1-6 | NA | NA | TRBV20-1
CASSFPGTKETQYF | TGTGCCAGCAGCTTCCCAGGGACCAAAGAGACCCAGTACTTC | TRBJ2-5 | few | NA | TRBV12-3/TRBV12-4
CASSYPPTVAAKNIQYF | TGTGCCAGCAGTTACCCCCCGACAGTGGCAGCCAAAAACATTCAGTACTTC | TRBJ2-4 | NA | NA | TRBV6-5
CSVVRGLIGNEQFF | TGCAGTGTGGTTAGGGGGCTGATCGGCAATGAGCAGTTCTTC | TRBJ2-1 | NA | TRBD1 | TRBV20-1
CASSMRREGRNEQYF | TGTGCCAGTAGTATGCGGCGGGAGGGCCGGAACGAGCAGTACTTC | TRBJ2-7 | few | TRBD2 | TRBV19
CASSSLQGNQPQHF | TGTGCCAGCAGCTCGCTTCAGGGAAATCAGCCCCAGCATTTT | TRBJ1-5 | NA | NA | TRBV11-2
CASSDTWPDQPQHF | TGTGCCAGCAGTGACACCTGGCCCGATCAGCCCCAGCATTTT | TRBJ1-5 | NA | NA | TRBV6-1
CASSFSGSDYEQCF | TGTGCCAGTAGCTTTTCCGGGAGCGATTACGAGCAGTGCTTC | TRBJ2-7 | NA | NA | TRBV5-5
CSVARDSQYYEQYF | TGCAGCGTTGCCCGAGACAGCCAGTACTACGAGCAGTACTTC | TRBJ2-7 | medium-sized | NA | TRBV29-1
CASSRDRGAGELFF | TGTGCCAGCAGCCGGGACAGGGGGGCCGGGGAGCTGTTTTTT | TRBJ2-2 | many | TRBD1 | TRBV28
CVSSQALRLAGRYNEQFF | TGTGTCAGCAGTCAAGCCCTTCGACTAGCGGGAAGGTACAATGAGCAGTTCTTC | TRBJ2-1 | NA | TRBD2 | TRBV4-2
CASSLENFSEAFF | TGTGCCAGCAGCCTCGAGAATTTTTCTGAAGCTTTCTTT | TRBJ1-1 | few | NA | TRBV11-2
CASSVQVGGYTF | TGTGCCTCCTCAGTCCAGGTTGGTGGCTACACCTTC | TRBJ1-2 | many | NA | TRBV30
CVSSQYTPGGQGLTDTQYF | TGTGTCAGCAGCCAATACACCCCCGGCGGTCAGGGACTCACAGATACGCAGTATTTT | TRBJ2-3 | NA | NA | TRBV14
CASSYHPSGPSHLHEQYF | TGTGCCAGCAGTTACCACCCTAGCGGCCCCTCCCACCTCCACGAGCAGTACTTC | TRBJ2-7 | medium-sized | TRBD2 | TRBV6-6
CASRPPWTVQFF | TGTGCCAGCAGGCCCCCGTGGACGGTGCAGTTCTTC | TRBJ2-1 | NA | NA | TRBV6-5
CASSQAGIGRSYEQHF | TGTGCCAGCAGCCAAGCTGGGATAGGGCGGTCCTACGAGCAGCACTTC | TRBJ2-7 | NA | NA | TRBV4-1
CACRTGIGALNEQFF | TGTGCCTGCAGAACCGGGATAGGGGCGTTAAATGAGCAGTTCTTC | TRBJ2-1 | NA | NA | TRBV6-1
CASSERDRGLNTEAFF | TGTGCCAGCAGCGAGAGGGACAGGGGATTGAACACTGAAGCTTTCTTT | TRBJ1-1 | NA | TRBD1 | TRBV5-6
CATLQNDMNTEAFF | TGTGCCACCCTCCAGAATGACATGAACACTGAAGCTTTCTTT | TRBJ1-1 | NA | NA | TRBV10-3
CDSSRESRGTEELFF | TGTGACAGCAGTCGGGAGTCGAGGGGCACCGAGGAGCTGTTTTTT | TRBJ2-2 | NA | NA | TRBV12-3/TRBV12-4
CSAMPSAGLGYEQYF | TGCAGTGCTATGCCTTCAGCGGGACTGGGGTACGAGCAGTACTTC | TRBJ2-7 | NA | TRBD2 | TRBV20-1
CASSEAGAGVDMQYF | TGCGCCAGTAGTGAGGCAGGGGCCGGGGTAGATATGCAGTATTTT | TRBJ2-3 | NA | NA | TRBV10-2
CSADDKGGTSGGNRNEQFF | TGCAGTGCAGACGACAAGGGAGGGACTAGCGGGGGGAACCGCAATGAGCAGTTCTTC | TRBJ2-1 | NA | TRBD2 | TRBV20-1
CASSLGVRSSYEQYF | TGTGCCAGCAGCCTAGGGGTCCGTAGCTCCTACGAGCAGTACTTC | TRBJ2-7 | many | NA | TRBV27
CNTRNLDEQYF | TGCAATACTAGAAACCTCGACGAGCAGTACTTC | TRBJ2-7 | NA | NA | TRBV20-1